This T cell receptor beta chain was recorded in a study of blood T cell repertoires in COVID-19. Study members were between roughly 18 and 100 years old and lived in 24 US regions. Germline values: CDR1 SGHTA, CDR2 FQGNSA. The CDR3 sequence is 13 residues long. V lost 3 bases and J 6 bases, leaving 11 bases between the germline ends. Authors' analysis steps: It was from reference gene primer amplification that nucleated cell counts were estimated. Here immunoSEQ multiplex PCR was the method, and the copy in TCRdb shows in-frame clones only, minus some. V, J and clone size are taken as reported in that table, and D and trimming were inferred from the DNA itself. The sample carries approximately 300,000 clones, roughly nine tenths recorded once.

The clonotype originates from a man between 60 and 75 years old who had recovered from COVID-19. The specimen sequenced was PBMCs or T cells enriched from blood (not recorded which). The chain has TRBV7-2 and TRBJ1-2, with D unresolved. CDR3 loop: CASSFEADHGYTF. CDR3 coding DNA: TGTGCCAGCAGCTTCGAGGCAGACCATGGCTACACCTTC.